This T cell receptor (beta chain) originates from a study of T cell responses to AZD1222 COVID-19 vaccine. This clone showed up just a few times. Germline lookup yields CDR1 MNHEY and CDR2 SVGAGI. V was trimmed by 2 bases and J by 3 bases, leaving 16 bases between them. The CDR3 totals 16 residues. TCRdb's table, derived via immunoSEQ multiplex PCR, lists solely in-frame clones and lacks some. The sample shows approximately 150,000 clones, roughly 90% of them seen only once. This receptor was taken from an adult who received the AZD1222 COVID-19 vaccine. This chain uses TRBV6-5 with TRBJ1-2; tentative D call: TRBD1 (6 bases). Sequencing was performed on peripheral blood, taken 28 days after the second AZD1222 dose. For the CDR3, the DNA is TGTGCCAGCAGTTACCTCCCCCTCAGGGGCGACTATGGCTACACCTTC. Its protein is CASSYLPLRGDYGYTF.